What follows describes a single T cell receptor (beta chain). Its antigen has not been determined. Base quality data are lacking; no much larger clone is found one base away. This specimen's time point label, interpreted: cells obtained before transplantation from donor or recipient. CD3+CD4+ and CD3+CD8+ populations were FACS-sorted from unstimulated pre-transplant donor and recipient cells taken from spleen or lymph nodes. This sample was included in a study of graft-versus-host responses after intestinal transplantation (dated by TCRdb to the early 2020s). General notes on the study: Multivisceral, liver-intestinal, or isolated intestinal transplants were received by the recipients. Every recipient was given anti-thymocyte globulin induction, then maintenance tacrolimus and steroids for roughly 3 years. After intestinal transplantation, graft-versus-host and host-versus-graft alloreactive T cell clones in the graft, circulation and bone marrow were tracked using bulk TCR-beta CDR3 sequencing. Alloreactive clones were identified by sequencing pre-transplant mixed lymphocyte reaction products and comparing them with unstimulated pre-transplant donor and recipient T cells. The cohort enrolled 20 to 30 intestinal transplant recipients, one of whom was a retransplant, and a few patients without pretransplant specimens were excluded. A peak of at least 4% donor T cells among recipient peripheral blood mononuclear cells was the definition used for donor T cell macrochimerism. Rather than being sequenced by the commercial service, samples from a few later patients were sequenced in-house on an Illumina MiSeq and processed with MiXCR.

The library came from the immunoSEQ multiplex PCR assay. For most patients, genomic DNA was isolated using the Qiagen DNeasy Blood and Tissue Kit and was shipped frozen to Adaptive Biotechnologies for TCR sequencing. Adaptive Biotechnologies carried out high-throughput TCR-beta CDR3 sequencing of genomic DNA for most patients. Per the original workflow: TCR sequencing data were retrieved from Adaptive's ImmunoSEQ software for some 19 patients, whereas a few other patients were processed with MiXCR and VDJtools. To correct CD4 versus CD8 sorting errors, sequences present in both subsets at a frequency ratio below 5:1 were removed. Because the origin of CDR3 nucleotide sequences shared between donor and recipient could not be assigned, those sequences were removed. At least 2-fold expansion over unstimulated cells and a minimum CFSE-low frequency of 0.002% (template counts) or 0.001% (read counts) were required for clones to be classified as alloreactive. A clone was considered mappable if detected in the sequenced pre-transplant spleen, lymph node, or MLR CFSE-low populations of the donor or recipient. Cumulative frequency of alloreactive clones was calculated as a percentage of all sequences weighted by copy number. This immuneACCESS table, as held by TCRdb, lists in-frame sequences with V and J called but not all clones. Of the missing ones, under half trace to an unresolved V gene in checked studies; the others have no known cause. For V, J and clone size, that table is used; D and trimming come from the DNA. The sample table shows about 89,000 clones, and roughly 92% are seen once. Of the sample, about 0.28% is held by the ten largest clones.

The research as a whole found: Early after transplant, peak levels of circulating GvH clones were found to be associated with declines in HvG clones. GvH clones were detected in recipient bone marrow, and some of these GvH clones were observed earlier in ileal mucosa or blood, consistent with an intestinal mucosal origin. Patients with donor T cell macrochimerism had high GvH to HvG T cell clonal ratios in their allografts. Conclusions were limited by the relatively low number and heterogeneity of intestinal transplant patients.

Compared with germline, V lacks 6 bases and J lacks 0 bases; bases without a gene match: 5. CDR1 and CDR2, looked up from the germline V gene (reference sequence), are MNHEY and SMNVEV. From the cysteine through the phenylalanine, the CDR3 covers 16 amino acids. The DNA shown is the 48-base CDR3, in frame from base 1. This clonotype originated in a human donor who received an intestinal transplant. The sequences come from unstimulated CD4+ T cells sorted from spleen or lymph node cells, collected before intestinal transplant. The sequence links TRBV27 to TRBJ2-6; 7 bases in the middle match TRBD2. The CDR3 sequence is CASRRGTLSGANVLTF. The base sequence is TGTGCCAGCAGGCGGGGGACGCTCTCTGGGGCCAACGTCCTGACTTTC.